Shown below are 8 T cell receptor beta chains from a single sample sequenced in a study of shared clonotypes between healthy human individuals. TCRdb's copy holds only in-frame clones and misses some; the assay was immunoSEQ multiplex PCR. The top ten clones hold 0.39% of a sample with millions of clones, approximately 95% of them seen once. Sequenced input: naive CD4+ T cells from PBMCs. Indicated subset: CD45RA+ positively selected. These receptors were obtained from a man in his late teens or twenties in good health. Some clones in this sample may be carry-over from other donors' samples.

The sample holds one count of this clone. The rearrangement links TRBV28 to TRBJ2-2; D remains ambiguous. The CDR3 has 14 amino acids. Germline assignment: CDR1 MDHEN and CDR2 SYDVKM. Trimming took off 6 bases at V and 9 bases at J, with 17 bases between the two ends. For the CDR3, the DNA is TGTGCCAGCAGACGAGCCGGCCTGATCTGGGAGCTGTTTTTT. Translated, it gives CASRRAGLIWELFF.

The gene calls are TRBV11-3 and TRBJ2-1; possible D gene TRBD2, 7 bases. The V end lost 1 base, the J end lost 2 bases, and 12 bases lay between the germline ends. CDR1 SGHNT and CDR2 YENEEA come from the germline V gene. This CDR3 is built from 16 residues. CDR3 sequence reads: CASSLAGEGAYNEQFF. CDR3 nucleotides: TGTGCCAGCAGCTTAGCAGGGGAGGGGGCCTACAATGAGCAGTTCTTC.

The V and J genes are TRBV11-2 and TRBJ2-5, with a weak D call TRBD1 (6 bases). Per the germline V gene, CDR1 is SGHAT and CDR2 is FQNNGV. V was clipped by 7 bases and J by 5 bases, with 17 bases between them. This CDR3 region has 14 residues. The CDR3 reads CASTLGSGVETQYF. CDR3 bases: TGTGCCAGCACCCTAGGGTCAGGGGTTGAGACCCAGTACTTC.

This rearrangement joins TRBV5-8 to TRBJ2-5, with D unresolved. Deletions cut 1 base from V and 1 base from J, with 8 bases between. Germline CDR1 reads SGHTS; CDR2 reads YDEGEE. CDR3 size: 14 residues. CDR3: CASSLRQSQETQYF. CDR3 in DNA: TGTGCCAGCAGCTTGAGGCAGAGCCAAGAGACCCAGTACTTC.

This clone showed up just once. The chain employs TRBV5-4 and TRBJ1-6, with 7 bases fitting TRBD1. V was pared by 4 bases and J by 7 bases, with 5 bases of the junction left unmatched. Germline loops: CDR1 SGHNT, CDR2 YYREEE (reference sequence). The CDR3 is 14 amino acids. CDR3 DNA sequence: TGTGCCAGCAGCCTCGACAGGGACAATTCACCCCTCCACTTT. It specifies CASSLDRDNSPLHF. Combining the CDR3 with reference TRBV5-4 and TRBJ1-6 gives the whole variable domain ETGVTQSPTHLIKTRGQQVTLRCSSQSGHNTVSWYQQALGQGPQFIFQYYREEENGRGNFPPRFSGLQFPNYSSELNVNALELDDSALYLCASSLDRDNSPLHFGNGTRLTVT.

V is TRBV15 and J is TRBJ2-7, with unresolved D. The CDR3 has 15 amino acids. V was clipped by 3 bases and J by 2 bases, with 14 bases between them. In germline, CDR1 is LNHNV, CDR2 YYDKDF (reference sequence). DNA of the CDR3: TGTGCCACCAGCAGCCCACGGGCAGGCACCTACGAGCAGTACTTC. Protein sequence: CATSSPRAGTYEQYF.

As to this clone: Additional DNA sequences in this sample encode the identical CDR3. This chain connects TRBV7-3 to TRBJ1-1; D is unresolved. CDR1 is SGHTA and CDR2 is FQGTGA in the germline V gene. V was shortened by 2 bases and J by 3 bases, with 7 bases between the two germline ends. This CDR3 region has 13 residues. CDR3 sequence (DNA): TGTGCCAGCAGCTTATCTCGGGACACTGAAGCTTTCTTT. The encoded protein is CASSLSRDTEAFF.

The V call is TRBV2, the J call TRBJ1-2, with D perhaps TRBD1 (5 bases). This CDR3 has 13 amino acids. CDR1 and CDR2 from the germline V gene are SNHLY and FYNNEI. The germline V and J ends were trimmed by 5 bases and 4 bases, with 11 bases remaining between them. CDR3 nucleotide sequence: TGTGCCAGCAGTTGGGACGGAATCTATGGCTACACCTTC. Translating it yields CASSWDGIYGYTF.